This paragraph reports one TCR beta chain. As yet, its antigen is unknown. V was pared by 4 bases and J by 0 bases, with 8 bases between. Germline loops: CDR1 SGHRS, CDR2 YFSETQ. The CDR3 is made up of 13 amino acids. This entry comes from a study of T cells in localized non-small cell lung cancer. Broader study findings: Sequencing covered just one tumor region, so heterogeneity cannot be ruled out. Prolonged overall survival went with higher T cell density in the blood. A median of approximately 60 of the top 100 tumor clones appeared in adjacent lung, which was paired and uninvolved. The highest T cell clonality was in uninvolved adjacent lung, above tumor.

Measured with immunoSEQ multiplex PCR; TCRdb has only the in-frame clones, and not every one. The table records around 130,000 clones, roughly nine tenths of them present only once. Specimen: peripheral blood, collected before any cancer treatment. V usage is TRBV5-1 and J usage is TRBJ2-7, with D possibly being TRBD1 or TRBD2 (5 bases each). This receptor was taken from an older female donor with stage I lung adenocarcinoma. CDR3 in DNA: TGCGCCAGCAGCCGAGGGGACTCCTACGAGCAGTACTTC. Translation gives CASSRGDSYEQYF.